This TCR beta chain is drawn from a study of blood T cell repertoires in COVID-19. Original analysis: Amplification from reference gene primers served as the basis for estimated nucleated cell counts. The repertoire was sequenced with immunoSEQ multiplex PCR; TCRdb's copy has only in-frame clones and lacks some. V and J calls and clone size are given by that table; D and trimming were obtained from the DNA. The sample carries around 270,000 clones, more than 75% recorded once. The CDR3 contains 14 residues. Per germline, CDR1 LGHNA and CDR2 YSLEER. Trimming cost V 3 bases and J 6 bases, with 12 bases left between them. This clone was observed a handful of times.

The origin of this receptor is a man aged 40-50 years who had recovered from COVID-19. Sequenced material: peripheral blood. This chain connects TRBV4-3 to TRBJ2-1, with a tentative D call TRBD1 (5 bases). The CDR3 DNA is TGCGCCAGCAGCCAGGCACTGGGGCCCAATGAGCAGTTCTTC. This gives the protein CASSQALGPNEQFF.